A single sample gave rise to the 24 T cell receptor beta chains below, sequenced in a study of T cells after yellow fever vaccination. From the 5' RACE reads, TCRdb called clonotypes with MiXCR, one entry per CDR3 protein. In the table there are fewer than 350,000 distinct CDR3 sequences, roughly 8.7% of which are singletons. The sample consisted of PBMCs, taken on the day of the first yellow fever vaccination. These TCRs come from a man younger than 35 who received the YFV17D yellow fever vaccine.

The chain has TRBV10-3 and TRBJ2-7; 14 nucleotides match TRBD2. The CDR3 totals 14 residues. The V and J ends lost 6 bases and 4 bases, in that order; junction bases with no gene match: 2. Germline CDR1 and CDR2: ENHRY and SYGVKD. CDR3 nucleotide sequence: TGTGCCATCAGCCGACTAGCGGGGGGGTACGAGCAGTACTTC. Protein sequence: CAISRLAGGYEQYF.

This clonotype was found a few times. The J gene is TRBJ1-6, the V gene TRBV7-2; no reliable D call. The germline V gene has CDR1 SGHTA and CDR2 FQGNSA. The CDR3 totals 13 residues. The V end lost 5 bases, the J end lost 8 bases, and 10 bases lay between the germline ends. CDR3 sequence reads: CASSRVSDSPLHF. The CDR3 DNA follows: TGTGCCAGCAGCAGGGTATCGGATTCACCCCTCCACTTT.

This clonotype was detected many times. The chain employs TRBV5-1 and TRBJ2-3; 10 nucleotides line up with TRBD1. The V gene's germline CDR1 is SGHRS and CDR2 YFSETQ. V lost 4 bases, J lost 6 bases, and 14 bases stayed unmatched. The CDR3 has 17 amino acids. In DNA, the CDR3 is TGCGCCAGCAGCACTATCTCCGGGACAGGGGTGTCCGATACGCAGTATTTT. This sequence encodes CASSTISGTGVSDTQYF.

This clonotype showed up just a few times. The gene calls are TRBV5-1 and TRBJ2-7; D is perhaps TRBD1 (6 bases). Trimming removed 3 bases at V and 2 bases at J, with 12 bases between. Germline V gives CDR1 SGHRS, CDR2 YFSETQ. There are 14 residues in the CDR3. In DNA form, the CDR3 reads TGCGCCAGCAGCTCCCGGGACAATCCCTACGAGCAGTACTTC. This translates into CASSSRDNPYEQYF.

This clonotype has only a few counts. The J gene is TRBJ1-4, the V gene TRBV7-9; D is unresolved. Trimming stripped 6 bases from V and 6 bases from J, with 20 bases between. The CDR3 has 16 amino acids. Germline V CDR1 and CDR2: SEHNR, FQNEAQ (reference sequence). This CDR3 is CASSVLGILRDEKLFF. DNA of the CDR3: TGTGCCAGCAGTGTACTAGGTATCCTGAGAGATGAAAAACTGTTTTTT.

This clonotype was seen more than once but under ten times. V is TRBV7-2 and J is TRBJ2-1; 8 bases fit TRBD2. V shed 5 bases, J shed 5 bases, and the junction held 8 bases outside the gene matches. This CDR3 contains 15 residues. CDR1 and CDR2 from the germline V gene are SGHTA and FQGNSA. DNA for the CDR3: TGTGCCAGCAGCAGGCCGGATAGCGGGGACAATGAGCAGTTCTTC. Its protein is CASSRPDSGDNEQFF.

The chain combines TRBV5-1 with TRBJ1-2; 9 bases are shared with TRBD1. From germline, CDR1 is SGHRS and CDR2 YFSETQ. Germline trimming cut 0 bases from V and 8 bases from J; bases unmatched to any gene: 8. The CDR3 extends over 15 amino acids. CDR3 in amino acids: CASSLALGQGRGYTF. As DNA, the CDR3 is TGCGCCAGCAGCTTGGCCCTCGGACAGGGGAGGGGCTACACCTTC.

In this sample, this clonotype turned up a few times. The rearrangement uses TRBV15 and TRBJ1-5; the D gene is possibly TRBD1 (5 bases). V was shortened by 5 bases and J by 7 bases, with 12 bases between the two germline ends. The CDR3 spans 13 residues. CDR1 and CDR2 from the germline V gene are LNHNV and YYDKDF (reference sequence). The CDR3 region has the DNA TGTGCCACCAGCGGGGGTGGGGAACAGCCCCAGCATTTT. As protein: CATSGGGEQPQHF.

The chain has TRBV5-1 and TRBJ2-1; the match to TRBD2 covers 11 bases. The V gene's germline CDR1 is SGHRS and CDR2 YFSETQ. The trim removed 1 base at V and 7 bases at J, leaving 7 bases unmatched. The CDR3 totals 16 residues. DNA of the CDR3: TGCGCCAGCAGCTTGATTACTCCTAGCGGGGGGAATGAGCAGTTCTTC. This sequence encodes CASSLITPSGGNEQFF.

The rearrangement links TRBV11-2 to TRBJ1-5; no reliable D call. This CDR3 has 12 amino acids. The germline V gene has CDR1 SGHAT and CDR2 FQNNGV. Trimming left V 4 bases short and J 7 bases short, with 8 bases between. The CDR3 loop is CASSSCRQPQHF. The CDR3 region has the DNA TGTGCCAGCAGCTCCTGTAGGCAGCCCCAGCATTTT.

This clonotype has just a few counts. The rearrangement links TRBV28 to TRBJ2-3; 8 bases agree with TRBD2. Unmatched junction bases numbered 5, after V lost 4 bases and J lost 5 bases. The CDR3 covers 14 residues. Looked up from germline, CDR1 is MDHEN and CDR2 is SYDVKM. In nucleotides, the CDR3 is TGTGCCAGCAGTTCGGGGGGGCGTAAAGATACGCAGTATTTT. Translated: CASSSGGRKDTQYF.

The DNA for the CDR3 is TGTGCCAGCAGCTCCCGCTCCAGGGGCCCCTACGAGCAGTACTTC. As protein: CASSSRSRGPYEQYF. V is TRBV7-2 and J is TRBJ2-7, with D possibly matching TRBD1 (6 bases). Germline CDR1 is SGHTA and CDR2 is FQGNSA. The CDR3 spans 15 residues. Trimming cost V 4 bases and J 2 bases, with 15 bases left between them.

This chain uses TRBV4-3 with TRBJ2-4, with D unresolved. The CDR3 runs 16 residues. The ends were cut back, 4 bases at V and 0 bases at J, with 13 bases in the middle. Germline V CDR1 and CDR2: LGHNA, YSLEER. For the CDR3, the DNA is TGCGCCAGCAGCCGAAGTCATCAGAGAGCCAAAAACATTCAGTACTTC. Protein product: CASSRSHQRAKNIQYF.

Only a few counts were recorded for this clonotype. The rearrangement links TRBV12-3 or TRBV12-4 to TRBJ1-3; D not resolved. V lost 7 bases to trimming and J lost 0 bases, with 10 bases between them. The CDR3 contains 14 residues. The CDR3 spells CASTNRASGNTIYF. CDR3 DNA: TGTGCCAGCACGAACCGGGCCTCTGGAAACACCATATATTTT.

This clonotype was found many times. The chain combines TRBV12-3 or TRBV12-4 with TRBJ1-3; 9 bases fit TRBD1. CDR3 length: 15 amino acids. Trimming cost V 3 bases and J 9 bases; bases outside gene matches: 9. CDR3 bases: TGTGCCAGCAGTTTCTTGGGACAGGGAAGAGGCACCATATATTTT. The encoded protein is CASSFLGQGRGTIYF.

The rearrangement links TRBV19 to TRBJ1-1; D is unclear. Germline V gene lookup returns CDR1 LNHDA and CDR2 SQIVND (reference sequence). This CDR3 is 14 amino acids long. The V and J ends lost 6 bases and 2 bases respectively, with 13 bases between them. The CDR3 protein is CASRVLAENTEAFF. The CDR3 DNA reads TGTGCCAGTAGGGTTTTGGCAGAAAACACTGAAGCTTTCTTT.

CDR3 DNA: TGTGCCAGCAGCCAACCAGGGGGGGTATACACCGGGGAGCTGTTTTTT. Its translation is CASSQPGGVYTGELFF. The chain employs TRBV7-3 and TRBJ2-2; D possibly uses TRBD1 or TRBD2 (7 bases each). The CDR3 contains 16 residues. In germline, CDR1 is SGHTA, CDR2 FQGTGA. V lost 5 bases, J lost 3 bases, and 16 bases lay in between.

This clonotype was counted ten times or more. The V gene is TRBV4-1, the J gene TRBJ2-7; possibly TRBD1 or TRBD2 for D (7 bases each). Trimming pared 3 bases from V and 5 bases from J, leaving 14 bases between. The CDR3 runs 14 residues. Germline CDR1 MGHRA, CDR2 YSYEKL. The CDR3 DNA reads TGCGCCAGCAGCCACAGGGGGGGAGGCGACGAGCAGTACTTC. It codes for CASSHRGGGDEQYF.

The CDR3 DNA is TGCGCCAGCAGCCAAGAAGGGTTCCGAGGGAACACTGAAGCTTTCTTT. Protein sequence: CASSQEGFRGNTEAFF. This chain links TRBV4-1 with TRBJ1-1; no definite D call. CDR1 and CDR2 (germline): MGHRA, YSYEKL. V gave up 0 bases and J gave up 1 base, with 12 bases separating them. The CDR3 has 16 amino acids.

This chain joins TRBV7-9 and TRBJ2-2; 7 bases line up with TRBD1. V gave up 7 bases and J gave up 0 bases; unmatched junction bases: 2. CDR1 and CDR2 (germline): SEHNR, FQNEAQ (reference sequence). This CDR3 has 14 amino acids. The CDR3 coding sequence is TGTGCCAGCACGGACAGGTCGAACACCGGGGAGCTGTTTTTT. Protein sequence: CASTDRSNTGELFF.

This clonotype was counted a few times. The rearrangement links TRBV5-5 to TRBJ2-7; D may match TRBD1 or TRBD2 (5 bases each). The CDR3 is 13 amino acids. Germline V gene sequence: CDR1 SGHKS, CDR2 YYEKEE (reference sequence). The V end was cut by 6 bases, the J end by 4 bases, with 14 bases between. The CDR3 is CASTNWWGYEQYF. CDR3 coding DNA: TGTGCCAGCACTAACTGGTGGGGGTACGAGCAGTACTTC.

This clonotype was observed a few times. V is TRBV6-5 and J is TRBJ2-7; D may be TRBD2 (6 bases). V was shortened by 0 bases and J by 3 bases, with 9 bases between the two germline ends. The CDR3 sequence is 14 residues long. Germline CDR1 is MNHEY and CDR2 is SVGAGI. The CDR3 reads CASSYSAGFYEQYV. CDR3 bases: TGTGCCAGCAGTTACTCAGCGGGTTTCTACGAGCAGTACGTC.

The chain combines TRBV7-3 with TRBJ1-1; D uncertain. With 2 bases removed from V and 4 bases from J, the gap between germline ends came to 11 bases. Germline V gene data show CDR1 as SGHTA and CDR2 as FQGTGA. CDR3 size: 14 residues. The CDR3 sequence: CASSLFGISTEAFF. Written as DNA, the CDR3 is TGTGCCAGCAGCTTATTCGGCATCAGCACTGAAGCTTTCTTT. Full variable domain (missing parts from reference TRBV7-3 and TRBJ1-1): GAGVSQTPSNKVTEKGKYVELRCDPISGHTALYWYRQSLGQGPEFLIYFQGTGAADDSGLPNDRFFAVRPEGSVSTLKIQRTERGDSAVYLCASSLFGISTEAFFGQGTRLTVV.

This clonotype was detected once. This sequence joins TRBV5-1 and TRBJ2-5; D call uncertain. The CDR3 is 13 amino acids. The germline CDR1 and CDR2 sequences are SGHRS and YFSETQ. V was clipped by 4 bases and J by 0 bases, with 7 bases between them. The DNA of the CDR3 is TGCGCCAGCAGCATCGGAAACCAAGAGACCCAGTACTTC. Amino acids: CASSIGNQETQYF.